The rows below give T cell receptor beta chains drawn from one sample of a study of T-cell memory formation after mild COVID-19. Using its own MiXCR run on the 5' RACE reads, TCRdb lists one record per CDR3 protein. This table holds roughly 450,000 distinct CDR3 sequences, 15% to 20% found once. Sample: PBMCs or a T cell subset sorted from them (not recorded which). The receptors were sampled from an adult woman who had mild COVID-19 (a few samples of this study predate the infection). Cell type and time point are not known. Each CDR3 is given with its conserved first and last residue. The D gene is left open where the match is weak. The size of a clone is reported for some rows only, either as once, few or many, or as a class for expanded clones.

TRBV18	TRBD2	-	TRBJ2-1	CASSQSGIGNEQFF	TGTGCCAGCTCACAGAGCGGGATTGGGAATGAGCAGTTCTTC
TRBV4-3	TRBD2	few	TRBJ2-7	CASSQDIGGLAAYEQYF	TGCGCCAGCAGCCAAGATATTGGGGGACTAGCGGCGTACGAGCAGTACTTC
TRBV3-1	TRBD2	-	TRBJ2-5	CASSRGLAGSRRGETQYF	TGTGCCAGCAGCCGAGGACTAGCGGGATCCAGGAGGGGGGAGACCCAGTACTTC
TRBV9	TRBD1	-	TRBJ2-7	CASSSNRGSEQYF	TGTGCCAGCAGTTCCAACAGGGGGAGCGAGCAGTACTTC
TRBV5-1	-	many	TRBJ2-7	CASSDQGGSYEQYF	TGCGCCAGCAGCGATCAGGGGGGGTCCTACGAGCAGTACTTC
TRBV19	-	-	TRBJ2-7	CASSISAETYEQYF	TGTGCCAGTAGTATTTCCGCAGAAACCTACGAGCAGTACTTC
TRBV20-1	TRBD2	few	TRBJ2-1	CSARFPLAGGRHEQFF	TGCAGTGCTAGATTCCCCCTGGCGGGAGGTAGGCATGAGCAGTTCTTC
TRBV20-1	TRBD1	few	TRBJ1-2	CSARGTGYGYTF	TGCAGTGCTAGGGGGACAGGTTATGGCTACACCTTC
TRBV7-9	TRBD1	-	TRBJ1-1	CASSPDRGRGTEAFF	TGTGCCAGCAGCCCCGACAGGGGGAGAGGTACTGAAGCTTTCTTT
TRBV18	TRBD2	-	TRBJ2-1	CASSLPAGGPRNEQFF	TGTGCCAGCTCACTTCCTGCGGGAGGCCCCCGGAATGAGCAGTTCTTC
TRBV3-1	-	few	TRBJ1-2	CASSQVDYGYTF	TGTGCCAGCAGCCAAGTTGATTATGGCTACACCTTC
TRBV11-2	-	many	TRBJ1-2	CASSLDPLAGDGYTF	TGTGCCAGCAGCTTAGATCCTTTAGCAGGGGACGGCTACACCTTC
TRBV2	-	-	TRBJ1-5	CASSEASTNQPQHF	TGTGCCAGCAGTGAAGCCTCTACCAATCAGCCCCAGCATTTT
TRBV6-2/TRBV6-3	TRBD1	-	TRBJ2-1	CASSWYGQGHRGEQFF	TGTGCCAGCAGTTGGTATGGACAGGGGCACCGGGGTGAGCAGTTCTTC
TRBV7-2	TRBD1	few	TRBJ1-4	CASSSQGGGEKLFF	TGTGCCAGCAGCTCTCAGGGGGGAGGTGAAAAACTGTTTTTT
TRBV5-1	TRBD1	few	TRBJ2-1	CASSGDRGHNEQFF	TGCGCCAGCAGTGGGGACAGGGGGCATAATGAGCAGTTCTTC
TRBV13	-	-	TRBJ2-3	CASSIYREQSDTQYF	TGTGCCAGCAGCATATACAGAGAGCAGTCAGATACGCAGTATTTT
TRBV19	-	few	TRBJ2-3	CASTGWSGTDTQYF	TGTGCCAGTACGGGGTGGTCAGGCACAGATACGCAGTATTTT
TRBV7-6	TRBD2	few	TRBJ2-5	CASSPGLAGEQETQYF	TGTGCCAGCAGCCCCGGACTAGCGGGAGAGCAAGAGACCCAGTACTTC
TRBV20-1	-	-	TRBJ1-4	CSARDRGGADEKLFF	TGCAGTGCTAGAGATAGGGGGGGAGCGGATGAAAAACTGTTTTTT
TRBV5-1	-	few	TRBJ2-7	CASSPESRRYEQYF	TGCGCCAGCAGCCCCGAATCCCGCCGTTACGAGCAGTACTTC
TRBV27	TRBD1	-	TRBJ2-1	CASTWTRTGYNEQFF	TGTGCCAGCACCTGGACCCGGACAGGCTACAATGAGCAGTTCTTC
TRBV5-1	-	-	TRBJ1-3	CASSLQGSSGNTIYF	TGCGCCAGCAGCTTACAGGGCTCGTCTGGAAACACCATATATTTT
TRBV4-2	-	-	TRBJ2-2	CASSQDRWTGELFF	TGTGCCAGCAGCCAAGATCGATGGACCGGGGAGCTGTTTTTT
TRBV20-1	-	-	TRBJ1-1	CSARNYRELGTEAFF	TGCAGTGCACGTAACTACAGGGAGTTGGGCACTGAAGCTTTCTTT
TRBV7-2	-	-	TRBJ2-5	CASTGGGPETQYF	TGTGCCAGCACTGGTGGGGGCCCAGAGACCCAGTACTTC